The present TCR beta chain was sequenced within a study of blood T cell repertoires in COVID-19 (dated by TCRdb to 2018 to 2020). Regarding the study in general: Samples covering the acute and convalescent phases of COVID-19 were provided by collaborators in the United States, Italy and Spain. The prospective study material was composed of cDNA or gDNA derived from T cells, B-cell-depleted T cells, or PBMCs. Deeply sampled blood TCRbeta repertoires from subjects exposed to, actively infected with, or recovered from COVID-19 were included in the dataset. The repertoires were made available in a free public database intended to serve as a resource for research on the immune response to SARS-CoV-2. The samples were drawn from two sources: the first 160 participants of the ongoing ImmuneRACE study, and some 1,300 subjects contributed by 6 global collaborators. The sample metadata nearly always contained a de-identified subject ID, COVID-19 status, age in years and sex. Where available, HLA class I and class II types were obtained from metadata supplied by the sample provider rather than from assay-based typing.

The V end loses 2 bases and the J end loses 2 bases, and a stretch of 13 bases separates them. CDR1 SGHVS and CDR2 FNYEAQ were looked up in the germline V gene. From cysteine to phenylalanine, the CDR3 is 16 amino acids long. The sequence is cut down to CDR3 DNA, 48 bases in frame from base 1. TCRbeta CDR3 regions were amplified from genomic DNA using the immunoSEQ Assay, a bias-controlled multiplex PCR. The study's own analysis went as follows. The number of nucleated cells in each sample was estimated by amplification of reference gene primers within the assay. To quantify the absolute abundance of each unique TCRbeta CDR3 rearrangement, sequence reads were collapsed and filtered. Productive Simpson clonality was computed per sample as the square root of Simpson's diversity index over productive rearrangements. TCRdb obtained this table from immuneACCESS and retained in-frame rearrangements with V and J assigned. These tables miss some clones; where compared with another copy, unresolved V genes account for less than half of the shortfall, and the remainder is unexplained. V, J and clone size reflect that table, while D and trimming were determined from the DNA. This sample holds 200,000 to 250,000 clones; around 84% were observed only once. Around 3.3% of the sample is held by the ten biggest clonotypes.

As regards this clone: Its antigen remains unidentified. Base qualities are not provided; no much larger clone lies one nucleotide away.

Study-level results and caveats: Clinical and demographic metadata were provided uncurated, with the amount varying by source and participant.

The collaborating institutions used their own protocols to collect whole blood in K2EDTA tubes. Collaborator samples were shipped for TCRbeta analysis as frozen whole blood, isolated PBMCs, or DNA extracted from either sample type. The sequencing sample was made of peripheral blood. The sequence was obtained from a woman aged 18-35 years with acute or convalescent COVID-19. The chain links TRBV7-6 with TRBJ1-3; the D gene is perhaps TRBD1, from 5 matching bases. The CDR3 loop reads CASSLWQGSPGNTIYF. The nucleotides are TGTGCCAGCAGCTTATGGCAGGGCAGCCCTGGAAACACCATATATTTT.